This T cell receptor beta chain is from a study of blood T cell repertoires in COVID-19. Overall study context: The samples span acute and convalescent COVID-19 from the United States, Italy and Spain. The cDNA or gDNA used as material had been derived from T cells, B-cell-depleted T cells, or PBMCs.

The Seattle patients joined while their infection was active and were tracked longitudinally afterward. Sequencing was performed with immunoSEQ multiplex PCR; in TCRdb, only in-frame clones are kept and a portion is missing. Of approximately 330,000 clones listed, about 91% are singletons. CDR3 size: 16 residues. The germline gives CDR1 DFQATT, CDR2 SNEGSKA (reference sequence). The germline V and J ends were trimmed by 3 bases and 4 bases, with 19 bases remaining between them. The TCR comes from a man aged 25-45 years with COVID-19, enrolled during active disease. Sequencing was performed on peripheral blood. This rearrangement joins TRBV20-1 to TRBJ1-5, with a tentative D call TRBD1 (6 bases). In DNA, the CDR3 is TGCAGTGCTAGTGCAGAACAGGGAAGGCCGAATCAGCCCCAGCATTTT. This translates into CSASAEQGRPNQPQHF.